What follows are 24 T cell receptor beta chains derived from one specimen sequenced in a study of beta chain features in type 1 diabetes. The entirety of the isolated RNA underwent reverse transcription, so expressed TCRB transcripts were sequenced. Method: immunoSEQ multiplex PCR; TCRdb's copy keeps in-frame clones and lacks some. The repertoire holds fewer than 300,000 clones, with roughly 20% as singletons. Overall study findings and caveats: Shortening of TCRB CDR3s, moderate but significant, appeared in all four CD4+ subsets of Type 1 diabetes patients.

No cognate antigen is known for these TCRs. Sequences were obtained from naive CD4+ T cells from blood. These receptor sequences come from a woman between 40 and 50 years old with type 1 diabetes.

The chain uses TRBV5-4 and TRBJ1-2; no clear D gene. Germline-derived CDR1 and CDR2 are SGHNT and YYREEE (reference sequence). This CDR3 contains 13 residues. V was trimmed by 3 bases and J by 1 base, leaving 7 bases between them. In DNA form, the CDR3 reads TGTGCCAGCAGCTCGCGGGGTAACTATGGCTACACCTTC. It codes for CASSSRGNYGYTF.

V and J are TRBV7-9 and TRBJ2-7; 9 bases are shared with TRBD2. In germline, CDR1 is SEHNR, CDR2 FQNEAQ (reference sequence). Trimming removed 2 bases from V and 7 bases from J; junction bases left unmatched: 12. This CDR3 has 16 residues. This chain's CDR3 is CASSLWSSGGMGEQYF. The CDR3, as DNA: TGTGCCAGCAGCTTATGGTCCAGCGGGGGGATGGGGGAGCAGTACTTC.

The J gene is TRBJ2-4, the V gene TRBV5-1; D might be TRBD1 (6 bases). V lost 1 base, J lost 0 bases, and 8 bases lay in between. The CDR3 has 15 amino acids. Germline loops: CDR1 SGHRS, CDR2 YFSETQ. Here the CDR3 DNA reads TGCGCCAGCAGCTTGACAGGGATAGCCAAAAACATTCAGTACTTC. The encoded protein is CASSLTGIAKNIQYF. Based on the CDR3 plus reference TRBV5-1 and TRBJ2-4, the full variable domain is KAGVTQTPRYLIKTRGQQVTLSCSPISGHRSVSWYQQTPGQGLQFLFEYFSETQRNKGNFPGRFSGRQFSNSRSEMNVSTLELGDSALYLCASSLTGIAKNIQYFGAGTRLSVL.

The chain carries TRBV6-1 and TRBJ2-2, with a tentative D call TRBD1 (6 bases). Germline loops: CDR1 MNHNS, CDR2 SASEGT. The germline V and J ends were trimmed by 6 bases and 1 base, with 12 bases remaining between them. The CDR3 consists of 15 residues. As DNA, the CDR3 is TGTGCCAGCAGCCCTTACAGGGAGAACACCGGGGAGCTGTTTTTT. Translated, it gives CASSPYRENTGELFF.

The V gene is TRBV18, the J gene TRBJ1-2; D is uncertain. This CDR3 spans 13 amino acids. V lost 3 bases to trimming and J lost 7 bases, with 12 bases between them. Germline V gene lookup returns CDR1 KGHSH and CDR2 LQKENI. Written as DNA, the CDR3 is TGTGCCAGCTCACCCGGAGACGGGAGTGGCTACACCTTC. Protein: CASSPGDGSGYTF.

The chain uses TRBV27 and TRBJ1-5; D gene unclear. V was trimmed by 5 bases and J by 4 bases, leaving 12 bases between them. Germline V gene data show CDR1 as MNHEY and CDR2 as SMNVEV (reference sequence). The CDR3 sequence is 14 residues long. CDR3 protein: CASSPRRANQPQHF. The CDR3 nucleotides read TGTGCCAGCAGTCCCCGGAGGGCGAATCAGCCCCAGCATTTT.

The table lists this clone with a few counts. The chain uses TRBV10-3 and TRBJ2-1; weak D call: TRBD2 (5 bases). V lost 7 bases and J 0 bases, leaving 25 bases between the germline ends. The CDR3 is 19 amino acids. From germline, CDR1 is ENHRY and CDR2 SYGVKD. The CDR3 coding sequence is TGTGCCATCATGGGTCGCCTAGCTACTCCCGAAAGCTCCTACAATGAGCAGTTCTTC. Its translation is CAIMGRLATPESSYNEQFF.

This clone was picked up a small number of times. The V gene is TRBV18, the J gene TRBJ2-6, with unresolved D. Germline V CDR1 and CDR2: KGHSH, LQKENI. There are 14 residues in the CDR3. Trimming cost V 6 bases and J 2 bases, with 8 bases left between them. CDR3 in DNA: TGTGCCAGCTCCCCTGCGACTGGGGCCAACGTCCTGACTTTC. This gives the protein CASSPATGANVLTF.

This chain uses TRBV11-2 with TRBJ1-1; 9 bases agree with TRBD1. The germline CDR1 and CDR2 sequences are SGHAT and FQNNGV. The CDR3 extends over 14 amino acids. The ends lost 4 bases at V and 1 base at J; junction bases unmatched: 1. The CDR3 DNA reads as TGTGCCAGCAGCTCGGACAGGGGGAACACTGAAGCTTTCTTT. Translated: CASSSDRGNTEAFF.

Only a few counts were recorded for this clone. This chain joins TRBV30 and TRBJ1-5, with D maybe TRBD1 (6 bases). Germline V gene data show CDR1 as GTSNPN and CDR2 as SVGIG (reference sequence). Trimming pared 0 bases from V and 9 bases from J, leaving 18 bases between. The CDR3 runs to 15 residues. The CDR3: CAWSVAGGGLGPQHF. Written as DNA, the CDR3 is TGTGCCTGGAGTGTAGCAGGCGGGGGCCTTGGGCCCCAGCATTTT.

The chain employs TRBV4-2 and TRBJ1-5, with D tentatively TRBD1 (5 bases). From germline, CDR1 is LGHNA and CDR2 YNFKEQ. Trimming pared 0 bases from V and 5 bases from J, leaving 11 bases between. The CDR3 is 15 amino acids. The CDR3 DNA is TGTGCCAGCAGCCAAGATCGTCAGGGCGATCAGCCCCAGCATTTT. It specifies CASSQDRQGDQPQHF.

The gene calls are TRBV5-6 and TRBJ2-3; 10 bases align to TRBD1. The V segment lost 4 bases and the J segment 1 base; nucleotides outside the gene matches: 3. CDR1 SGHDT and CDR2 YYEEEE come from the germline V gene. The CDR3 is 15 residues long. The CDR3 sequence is CASSRGTGGTDTQYF. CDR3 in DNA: TGTGCCAGCAGCCGAGGGACAGGGGGCACAGATACGCAGTATTTT.

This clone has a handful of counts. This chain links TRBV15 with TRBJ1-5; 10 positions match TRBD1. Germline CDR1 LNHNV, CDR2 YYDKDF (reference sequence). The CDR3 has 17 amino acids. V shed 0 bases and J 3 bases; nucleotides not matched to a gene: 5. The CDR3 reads CATSREYGTGVNQPQHF. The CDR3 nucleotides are TGTGCCACCAGCAGAGAATACGGGACAGGGGTCAATCAGCCCCAGCATTTT.

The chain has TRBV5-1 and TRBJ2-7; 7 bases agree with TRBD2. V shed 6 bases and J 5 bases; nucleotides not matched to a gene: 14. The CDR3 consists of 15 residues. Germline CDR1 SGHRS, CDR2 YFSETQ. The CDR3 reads CASNSGGILGNEQYF. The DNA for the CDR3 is TGCGCCAGCAACTCCGGGGGGATCTTGGGAAACGAGCAGTACTTC.

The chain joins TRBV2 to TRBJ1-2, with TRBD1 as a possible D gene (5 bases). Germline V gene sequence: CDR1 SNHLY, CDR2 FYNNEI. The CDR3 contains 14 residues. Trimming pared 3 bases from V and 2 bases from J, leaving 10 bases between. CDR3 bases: TGTGCCAGCAGTGAGCAGGGAGGAAACTATGGCTACACCTTC. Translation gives CASSEQGGNYGYTF.

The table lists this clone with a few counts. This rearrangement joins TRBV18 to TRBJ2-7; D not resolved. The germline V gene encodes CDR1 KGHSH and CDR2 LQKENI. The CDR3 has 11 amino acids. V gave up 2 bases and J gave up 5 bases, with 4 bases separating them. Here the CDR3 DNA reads TGTGCCAGCTCACCAGGAGACGAGCAGTACTTC. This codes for CASSPGDEQYF.

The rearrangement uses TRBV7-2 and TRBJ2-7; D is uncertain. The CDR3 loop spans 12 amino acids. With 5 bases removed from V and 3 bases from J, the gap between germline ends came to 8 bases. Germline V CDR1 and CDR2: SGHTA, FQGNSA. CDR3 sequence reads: CASSKLSYEQYF. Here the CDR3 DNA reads TGTGCCAGCAGCAAACTAAGCTACGAGCAGTACTTC. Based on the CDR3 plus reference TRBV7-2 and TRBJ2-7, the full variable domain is GAGVSQSPSNKVTEKGKDVELRCDPISGHTALYWYRQSLGQGLEFLIYFQGNSAPDKSGLPSDRFSAERTGGSVSTLTIQRTQQEDSAVYLCASSKLSYEQYFGPGTRLTVT.

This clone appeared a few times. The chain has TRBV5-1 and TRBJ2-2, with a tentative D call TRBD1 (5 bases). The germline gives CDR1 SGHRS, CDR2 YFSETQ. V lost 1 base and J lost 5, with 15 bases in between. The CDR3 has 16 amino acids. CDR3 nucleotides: TGCGCCAGCAGCTTGAGCAGGGCCGACTGGACCGGGGAGCTGTTTTTT. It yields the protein CASSLSRADWTGELFF.

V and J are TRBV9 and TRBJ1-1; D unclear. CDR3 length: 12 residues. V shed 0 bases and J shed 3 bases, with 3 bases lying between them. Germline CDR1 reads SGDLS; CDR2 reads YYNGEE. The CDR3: CASSVGDTEAFF. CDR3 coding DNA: TGTGCCAGCAGCGTAGGCGACACTGAAGCTTTCTTT. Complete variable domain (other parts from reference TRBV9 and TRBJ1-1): DSGVTQTPKHLITATGQRVTLRCSPRSGDLSVYWYQQSLDQGLQFLIQYYNGEERAKGNILERFSAQQFPDLHSELNLSSLELGDSALYFCASSVGDTEAFFGQGTRLTVV.

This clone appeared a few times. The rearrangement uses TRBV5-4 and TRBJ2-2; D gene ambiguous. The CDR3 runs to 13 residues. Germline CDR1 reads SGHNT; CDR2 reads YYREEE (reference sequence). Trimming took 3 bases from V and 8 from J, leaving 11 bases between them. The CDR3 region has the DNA TGTGCCAGCAGCTCCACAGTGACGGGGGAGCTGTTTTTT. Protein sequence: CASSSTVTGELFF.

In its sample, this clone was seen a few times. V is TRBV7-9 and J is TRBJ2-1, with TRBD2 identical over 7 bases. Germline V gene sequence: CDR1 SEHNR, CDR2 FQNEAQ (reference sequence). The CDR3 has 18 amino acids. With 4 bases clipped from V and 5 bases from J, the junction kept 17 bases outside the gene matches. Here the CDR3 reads CASSWPRPGGSVNNEQFF. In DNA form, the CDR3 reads TGTGCCAGCAGCTGGCCCCGACCGGGCGGGAGTGTAAACAATGAGCAGTTCTTC.

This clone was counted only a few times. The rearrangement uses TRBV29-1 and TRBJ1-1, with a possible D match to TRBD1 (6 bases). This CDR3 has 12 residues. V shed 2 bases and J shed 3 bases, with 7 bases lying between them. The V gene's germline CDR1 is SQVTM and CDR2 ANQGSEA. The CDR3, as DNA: TGCAGCGTTGAAACAGGGCACACTGAAGCTTTCTTT. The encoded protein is CSVETGHTEAFF.

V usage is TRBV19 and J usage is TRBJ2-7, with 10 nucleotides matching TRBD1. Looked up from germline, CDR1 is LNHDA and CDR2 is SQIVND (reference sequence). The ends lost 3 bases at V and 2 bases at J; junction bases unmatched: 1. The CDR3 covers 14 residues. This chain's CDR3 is CASSIGTGAYEQYF. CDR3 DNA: TGTGCCAGTAGTATCGGGACAGGGGCCTACGAGCAGTACTTC.

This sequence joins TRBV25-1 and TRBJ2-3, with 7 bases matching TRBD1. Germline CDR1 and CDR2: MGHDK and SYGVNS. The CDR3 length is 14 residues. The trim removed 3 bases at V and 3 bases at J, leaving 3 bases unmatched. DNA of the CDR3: TGTGCCAGCAGTGAGGGGACAGAAACAGATACGCAGTATTTT. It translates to CASSEGTETDTQYF. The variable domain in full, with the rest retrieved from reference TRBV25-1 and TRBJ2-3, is EADIYQTPRYLVIGTGKKITLECSQTMGHDKMYWYQQDPGMELHLIHYSYGVNSTEKGDLSSESTVSRIRTEHFPLTLESARPSHTSQYLCASSEGTETDTQYFGPGTRLTVL.